These 9 T cell receptor beta chains were sequenced from one sample in a study of blood T cell repertoires in COVID-19. Assay used: immunoSEQ multiplex PCR; TCRdb lists only in-frame clones, some missing. The repertoire holds some 96,000 clones, roughly 87% seen once, with about 7.4% in the top ten. Sequenced material: peripheral blood. These receptors were taken from a man in his thirties or forties in a cohort sampled during active COVID-19.

The rearrangement links TRBV6-2 or TRBV6-3 to TRBJ1-5, with a weak D call TRBD1 (6 bases). From germline, CDR1 is MNHEY and CDR2 SVGEGT. Between the trimmed V and J ends, which lost 6 bases and 2 bases, there was a span of 20 bases. The CDR3 runs 17 residues. The CDR3 is CASSASGRGDGNQPQHF. The DNA for the CDR3 is TGTGCCAGCAGCGCTTCTGGCAGGGGCGACGGCAATCAGCCCCAGCATTTT.

The chain is built from TRBV27 and TRBJ2-2; perhaps TRBD2 as D (6 bases). Germline V CDR1 and CDR2: MNHEY, SMNVEV (reference sequence). The CDR3 extends over 15 amino acids. V was clipped by 0 bases and J by 4 bases, with 9 bases between them. CDR3 sequence (DNA): TGTGCCAGCAGTTTATCAGGGACTGGCACCGGGGAGCTGTTTTTT. Translating gives CASSLSGTGTGELFF.

This chain uses TRBV6-5 with TRBJ2-2; D is possibly TRBD1 (5 bases). The CDR3 contains 14 residues. The V gene lost 7 bases and the J gene lost 6 bases, with 15 bases spanning the gap. CDR1 is MNHEY, CDR2 SVGAGI, per germline. The CDR3 nucleotides are TGTGCCAGCACCGAAGGGGTTGTGCCCGGGGAGCTGTTTTTT. Protein sequence: CASTEGVVPGELFF.

V and J are TRBV5-8 and TRBJ2-5; 7 bases fit TRBD2. Germline CDR1 and CDR2: SGHTS and YDEGEE. This CDR3 contains 14 residues. With 0 bases clipped from V and 6 bases from J, the junction kept 5 bases outside the gene matches. The CDR3 spells CASSLVRGLKTQYF. CDR3 bases: TGTGCCAGCAGCTTGGTTAGGGGACTAAAGACCCAGTACTTC.

The CDR3 reads CASTDLLAGGDTGELFF. CDR3 DNA: TGTGCCAGCACCGACCTATTAGCGGGGGGTGATACCGGGGAGCTGTTTTTT. The chain links TRBV7-9 to TRBJ2-2; 10 bases fit TRBD2. The J segment lost 5 bases and the V segment lost 7 bases, leaving 13 bases of the junction unmatched. Germline loops: CDR1 SEHNR, CDR2 FQNEAQ (reference sequence). The CDR3 length is 17 residues.

The chain recombines TRBV28 with TRBJ2-1, with 8 bases lining up with TRBD2. The CDR3 contains 14 residues. The V segment lost 7 bases and the J segment 8 bases; nucleotides outside the gene matches: 10. Germline V gives CDR1 MDHEN, CDR2 SYDVKM. For the CDR3, the DNA is TGTGCCAGCACTCGGGAGGGGTTTGTCCATGAGCAGTTCTTC. Translation: CASTREGFVHEQFF.

This clone was seen a handful of times. This chain connects TRBV19 to TRBJ2-2, with D possibly being TRBD1 (5 bases). This CDR3 spans 16 amino acids. Trimming pared 7 bases from V and 4 bases from J, leaving 19 bases between. Germline CDR1 is LNHDA and CDR2 is SQIVND (reference sequence). Here the CDR3 reads CASNGAIGWGTGELFF. The DNA for the CDR3 is TGTGCCAGTAATGGGGCTATAGGGTGGGGCACCGGGGAGCTGTTTTTT.

The chain employs TRBV19 and TRBJ1-1; the D gene is possibly TRBD1 (6 bases). The CDR3 extends over 11 amino acids. Germline-derived CDR1 and CDR2 are LNHDA and SQIVND (reference sequence). V lost 6 bases, J lost 6 bases, and 8 bases lay in between. The CDR3 here is CASRGTSEAFF. The CDR3 nucleotides read TGTGCCAGTAGGGGGACATCTGAAGCTTTCTTT.

This clone occurred once. V gene TRBV24-1 combines with J gene TRBJ1-2; D uncertain. The CDR3 extends over 12 amino acids. The germline V gene has CDR1 KGHDR and CDR2 SFDVKD. The V end lost 1 base, the J end lost 6 bases, and 5 bases lay between the germline ends. CDR3 in DNA: TGTGCCACCAGTGATTTCGAGAATGGCTACACCTTC. Its translation is CATSDFENGYTF.